These 18 T cell receptor beta chains were sequenced from one sample in a study of T cells in localized non-small cell lung cancer. The protocol was immunoSEQ multiplex PCR, while the TCRdb copy is restricted to in-frame clones and leaves out a portion. Of approximately 52,000 clones listed, 80% to 90% are singletons. This specimen was peripheral blood, taken before any cancer treatment. The source of these receptors is a male donor at least 60 years old with stage III squamous cell lung carcinoma.

The chain couples TRBV18 to TRBJ2-2; D ambiguous. Germline V gives CDR1 KGHSH, CDR2 LQKENI. Trimming cost V 3 bases and J 0 bases, with 8 bases left between them. The CDR3 contains 15 residues. This CDR3 reads CASSPLAANTGELFF. CDR3 nucleotide sequence: TGTGCCAGCTCACCCCTGGCAGCGAACACCGGGGAGCTGTTTTTT.

The V and J genes are TRBV13 and TRBJ2-3; 9 bases are shared with TRBD2. Per germline, CDR1 PRHDT and CDR2 FYEKMQ (reference sequence). This CDR3 is 17 amino acids long. Germline trimming cut 0 bases from V and 6 bases from J; bases unmatched to any gene: 10. CDR3 DNA: TGTGCCAGCAGCTTAGGCCTCGGGGGACTAGCATTTGATACGCAGTATTTT. It specifies CASSLGLGGLAFDTQYF.

This clone was recorded once. The chain is built from TRBV29-1 and TRBJ2-1; 8 bases match TRBD2. This CDR3 has 14 amino acids. CDR1 SQVTM and CDR2 ANQGSEA come from the germline V gene. Trimming cost V 4 bases and J 7 bases; bases outside gene matches: 9. The CDR3: CSVGPPSSGNEQFF. The CDR3 nucleotides are TGCAGCGTTGGTCCCCCATCTAGCGGGAATGAGCAGTTCTTC.

The chain employs TRBV15 and TRBJ1-5; no clear D. The CDR3 is 13 residues long. In germline, CDR1 is LNHNV, CDR2 YYDKDF (reference sequence). The germline V and J ends were trimmed by 4 bases and 11 bases, with 15 bases remaining between them. DNA for the CDR3: TGTGCCACCAGCAACCTTTTGTTGCAGGCCCAGCATTTT. It encodes CATSNLLLQAQHF. Together with reference TRBV15 and TRBJ1-5, the CDR3 gives the full variable domain: DAMVIQNPRYQVTQFGKPVTLSCSQTLNHNVMYWYQQKSSQAPKLLFHYYDKDFNNEADTPDNFQSRRPNTSFCFLDIRSPGLGDTAMYLCATSNLLLQAQHFGDGTRLSIL.

The genes are TRBV30 and TRBJ1-6; no reliable D call. This CDR3 contains 13 residues. V lost 5 bases and J 7 bases, leaving 12 bases between the germline ends. The V gene's germline CDR1 is GTSNPN and CDR2 SVGIG (reference sequence). CDR3 in amino acids: CAWSKLGNSPLHF. The CDR3 region has the DNA TGTGCCTGGTCGAAGCTTGGCAATTCACCCCTCCACTTT.

The chain has TRBV27 and TRBJ2-1, with D hard to call. CDR3 size: 13 residues. From germline, CDR1 is MNHEY and CDR2 SMNVEV (reference sequence). V shed 3 bases and J shed 6 bases, with 9 bases lying between them. The CDR3 protein is CASSFRGSNEQFF. CDR3 sequence (DNA): TGTGCCAGCAGTTTTCGAGGATCCAATGAGCAGTTCTTC.

A remark on this clone: Its ends do not fully match the called genes, so a read error is possible. The same CDR3 arises from other DNA sequences in this sample as well. The V call is TRBV18, the J call TRBJ2-3, with a weak D call TRBD2 (8 bases). Germline CDR1 is KGHSH and CDR2 is LQKENI. The CDR3 has 17 residues. The DNA for the CDR3 is TGTGCCAGCTCACCAAGACCAGCGGGGGCGGGGACAGATACACAGTATTTT. This codes for CASSPRPAGAGTDTQYF.

The chain links TRBV6-1 to TRBJ1-4, with 7 nucleotides matching TRBD1. V was pared by 4 bases and J by 3 bases, with 14 bases of the junction left unmatched. The CDR3 is 18 amino acids. Germline CDR1 MNHNS, CDR2 SASEGT. In DNA form, the CDR3 reads TGTGCCAGCAGTGCAGCGACAGGGAACGTAGGGTCTAATGAAAAACTGTTTTTT. It encodes CASSAATGNVGSNEKLFF.

The chain combines TRBV9 with TRBJ2-7; D is possibly TRBD2 (6 bases). Trimming took 1 base from V and 2 from J, leaving 13 bases between them. The CDR3 totals 15 residues. Germline lookup yields CDR1 SGDLS and CDR2 YYNGEE. The DNA of the CDR3 is TGTGCCAGCAGCGTAACCCCGGAGGGAGCCTACGAGCAGTACTTC. Its translation: CASSVTPEGAYEQYF.

V is TRBV9 and J is TRBJ1-4; no clear D. V lost 0 bases and J 6 bases, leaving 12 bases between the germline ends. CDR3 length equals 15 residues. Germline values: CDR1 SGDLS, CDR2 YYNGEE. DNA of the CDR3: TGTGCCAGCAGCGTAGAAGGAGGGCGCGATGAAAAACTGTTTTTT. It yields the protein CASSVEGGRDEKLFF.

The chain links TRBV19 to TRBJ2-1; D gene unclear. This CDR3 comprises 10 residues. The germline V gene encodes CDR1 LNHDA and CDR2 SQIVND (reference sequence). Trimming took off 11 bases at V and 12 bases at J, with 14 bases between the two ends. CDR3 bases: TGTGCCGGGCCTTGGGCATTGCAGTTCTTC. It codes for CAGPWALQFF.

The chain carries TRBV5-1 and TRBJ2-1; D gene ambiguous. Trimming cost V 6 bases and J 4 bases, with 14 bases left between them. The CDR3 sequence is 14 residues long. Germline CDR1 and CDR2: SGHRS and YFSETQ. Here the CDR3 DNA reads TGCGCCAGCACTGACCGCATGACTTACAATGAGCAGTTCTTC. Residues: CASTDRMTYNEQFF. The complete variable domain, with remaining parts taken from reference TRBV5-1 and TRBJ2-1, reads KAGVTQTPRYLIKTRGQQVTLSCSPISGHRSVSWYQQTPGQGLQFLFEYFSETQRNKGNFPGRFSGRQFSNSRSEMNVSTLELGDSALYLCASTDRMTYNEQFFGPGTRLTVL.

The chain uses TRBV30 and TRBJ1-5, with D possibly matching TRBD1 (5 bases). The CDR3 is 13 residues long. Germline loops: CDR1 GTSNPN, CDR2 SVGIG (reference sequence). V lost 1 base to trimming and J lost 1 base, with 5 bases between them. CDR3 nucleotides: TGTGCCTGGAGTGGACAGAGCAATCAGCCCCAGCATTTT. Amino acids: CAWSGQSNQPQHF.

The chain carries TRBV19 and TRBJ1-1; D is unresolved. V lost 1 base, J lost 1 base, and 13 bases lay in between. CDR3 length equals 16 residues. Germline lookup yields CDR1 LNHDA and CDR2 SQIVND (reference sequence). The CDR3, as DNA: TGTGCCAGTAGTATAGGCTCCCCGGCAAGGAACACTGAAGCTTTCTTT. Its protein product is CASSIGSPARNTEAFF. The complete variable domain, with remaining parts taken from reference TRBV19 and TRBJ1-1, reads DGGITQSPKYLFRKEGQNVTLSCEQNLNHDAMYWYRQDPGQGLRLIYYSQIVNDFQKGDIAEGYSVSREKKESFPLTVTSAQKNPTAFYLCASSIGSPARNTEAFFGQGTRLTVV.

Concerning this clone itself: Sequence at one end of the junction differs from germline and may be a read error. The V and J genes are TRBV7-2 and TRBJ2-7; a possible D gene is TRBD2 (5 bases). CDR1 SGHTA and CDR2 FQGNSA come from the germline V gene. This CDR3 has 14 residues. The CDR3 protein is CASSLATFNSGINF. The CDR3 coding sequence is TGTGCCAGCAGCTTAGCGACATTCAACTCCGGGATCAACTTC.

The chain links TRBV27 to TRBJ1-5, with TRBD1 matching over 8 bases. CDR1 MNHEY and CDR2 SMNVEV come from the germline V gene (reference sequence). Trimming at V came to 6 bases and at J to 6 bases, leaving 7 bases not matched to a gene. The CDR3 contains 14 residues. The CDR3 DNA reads as TGTGCCAGCAGGACCGACAGGGGTGGTCAGCCCCAGCATTTT. This sequence encodes CASRTDRGGQPQHF.

This clone was seen just once. V usage is TRBV4-1 and J usage is TRBJ2-7; D is undetermined. The germline V gene has CDR1 MGHRA and CDR2 YSYEKL. V lost 1 base and J lost 0, with 10 bases in between. The CDR3 totals 15 residues. The CDR3 sequence: CASSQVGLSSYEQYF. DNA for the CDR3: TGCGCCAGCAGCCAAGTGGGCCTCTCCTCCTACGAGCAGTACTTC.

The chain combines TRBV11-1 with TRBJ2-7; the match to TRBD1 covers 7 bases. With 6 bases clipped from V and 3 bases from J, the junction kept 8 bases outside the gene matches. This CDR3 has 14 amino acids. Germline V lookup: CDR1 SGHAT, CDR2 FQDESV (reference sequence). The CDR3 coding sequence is TGTGCCAGCAGACGGGACAGACGATTCTACGAGCAGTACTTC. Translating gives CASRRDRRFYEQYF.